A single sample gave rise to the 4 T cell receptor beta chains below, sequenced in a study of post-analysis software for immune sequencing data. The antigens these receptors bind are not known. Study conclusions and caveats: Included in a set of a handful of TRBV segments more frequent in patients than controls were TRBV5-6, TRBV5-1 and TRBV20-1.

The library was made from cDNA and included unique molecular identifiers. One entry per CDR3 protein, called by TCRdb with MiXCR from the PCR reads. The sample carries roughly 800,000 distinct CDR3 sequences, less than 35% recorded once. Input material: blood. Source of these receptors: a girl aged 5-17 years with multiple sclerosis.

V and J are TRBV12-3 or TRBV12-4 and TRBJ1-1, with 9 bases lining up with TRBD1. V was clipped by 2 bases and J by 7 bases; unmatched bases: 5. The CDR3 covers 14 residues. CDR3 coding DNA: TGTGCCAGCAGTTTAACGGGACAGGGAGGTGAAGCTTTCTTT. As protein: CASSLTGQGGEAFF.

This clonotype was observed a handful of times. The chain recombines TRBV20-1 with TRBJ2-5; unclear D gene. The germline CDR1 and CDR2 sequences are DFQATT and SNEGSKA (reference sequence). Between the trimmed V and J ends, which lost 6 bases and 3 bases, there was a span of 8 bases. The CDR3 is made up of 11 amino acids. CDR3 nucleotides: TGCAGTGCCCAGGTGGAAGAGACCCAGTACTTC. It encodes CSAQVEETQYF.

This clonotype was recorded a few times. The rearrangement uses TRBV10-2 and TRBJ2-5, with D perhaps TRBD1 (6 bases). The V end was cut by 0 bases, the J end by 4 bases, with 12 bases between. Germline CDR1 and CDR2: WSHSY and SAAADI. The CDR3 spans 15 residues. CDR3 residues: CASSESDGRGETQYF. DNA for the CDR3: TGCGCCAGCAGTGAGTCGGACGGCAGGGGAGAGACCCAGTACTTC.

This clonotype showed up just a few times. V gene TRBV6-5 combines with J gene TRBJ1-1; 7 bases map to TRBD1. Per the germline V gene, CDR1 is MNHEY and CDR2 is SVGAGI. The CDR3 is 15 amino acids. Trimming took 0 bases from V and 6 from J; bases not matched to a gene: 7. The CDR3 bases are TGTGCCAGCAGTTACTCATCGACAGGGATTGCTGAAGCTTTCTTT. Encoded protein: CASSYSSTGIAEAFF.